This T cell receptor (beta chain) was obtained from a study of blood T cell repertoires in COVID-19. Study-wide background: Samples representing acute and convalescent COVID-19 were sourced from the United States, Italy and Spain. Nucleic acid was either cDNA or gDNA, and it came from T cells, B-cell-depleted T cells, or PBMCs.

Sequencing was performed with immunoSEQ multiplex PCR; in TCRdb, only in-frame clones are kept and a portion is missing. In the table there are 75,000 to 80,000 clones, approximately 85% of which are singletons. This clone was seen a few times. This CDR3 comprises 13 residues. The V and J ends lost 3 bases and 4 bases respectively, with 9 bases between them. CDR1 and CDR2 (germline): SEHNR, FQNEAQ (reference sequence). J is TRBJ2-5 and V is TRBV7-9; possibly TRBD2 for D (6 bases). The clonotype originates from a human donor in a cohort sampled during active COVID-19. The specimen sequenced was peripheral blood. The chain's CDR3 is CASSFSGIETQYF. The CDR3 DNA is TGTGCCAGCAGCTTTAGCGGCATAGAGACCCAGTACTTC.